This T cell receptor beta chain was identified in a study of shared clonotypes between healthy human individuals (dated by TCRdb to 2020 to 2021). Background on the whole study: A couple of women and a few men aged 18 to 49 years were included in the cohort. Per donor, three plates each were used for CD4 naive and CD4 memory, two for CD8 naive, and one for CD8 memory. The study deeply sequenced blood TCR repertoires of several healthy adults to estimate repertoire size and the extent of clonotype sharing between individuals. Libraries were prepared and TCR repertoires were sequenced by different laboratories using diverse techniques, in order to increase sequencing depth and limit assay-specific biases. Each donor's leukapheresis produced roughly between roughly 0.9 and 9 billion PBMCs.

TCR CDR3 regions were amplified from genomic DNA by multiplex PCR using the deep immunoSEQ assay. Extracted genomic DNA from each cell subset was spread evenly across all wells of several immunoSEQ 96-well plates, with each plate serving as a replicate. Each replicate PCR for sorted subsets received about 220 ng genomic DNA, equal to about 30,000 T cell genomes. Purified libraries were quantified with a Qubit 3.0 fluorometer, sized on a Bioanalyzer 2100, and re-quantified with the KAPA Library Quantification kit. Every immunoSEQ 96-well plate was sequenced on a dedicated single-read 150-cycle Illumina NextSeq 550 flow cell. The study's processing was this. Because only junctional sequences without quality scores were contained in the immunoSEQ output, filtering matching that applied to full-length reads could not be performed. Sequences were annotated with PyIR, a Python wrapper for IgBLAST v1.9, using IMGT germline references to assign V/J genes and CDR3. Reads were removed for weak V/J assignments (E-value above 1e-6), missing CDR3, stop codons, out-of-frame junctions, or ambiguous translated residues. A V3J clonotype was defined by an identical inferred V gene, J gene, and CDR3 amino acid sequence. Percentage overlap between repertoires was computed as shared unique clonotypes divided by the size of the smaller repertoire. Three approaches were used to assess repertoire richness: RTK rarefaction, the Chao1 estimator, and Recon v2.1 estimates of unobserved clonotypes. Generation probabilities were computed with OLGA for all TCRbeta clonotypes obtained by the gDNA method from several donors. TCRdb stores this immuneACCESS table with in-frame sequences only. Part of the clones is absent; in the studies checked, under half of the shortfall reflects unresolved V genes, and no reason is known for the rest. V, J and clone size reflect that table, while D and trimming were determined from the DNA. Recorded for this sample are around 1 million clones; around three quarters of them occurred a single time. Approximately 1.5% of the sample lies in the top ten.

The donors were healthy, HIV-negative adults with no recently reported acute infections or vaccinations. All donors were Caucasian adults living in Nashville, Tennessee, USA. CD4+ T cells were enriched by magnetic negative selection, after which naive cells were positively selected on CD45RA and the negative fraction was taken as the memory subset. Blood was collected by leukapheresis, and PBMCs were isolated by Ficoll-Histopaque density gradient centrifugation and then cryopreserved in liquid nitrogen vapor phase. Purity and quantity of every magnetically sorted T cell population were checked by analytical flow cytometry. From each sorted fraction, genomic DNA was isolated and quantified by UV absorbance on a Nanodrop 2000c. Study-wide findings and limitations: Only blood was sampled, and tissue TCR repertoires likely differ from those in blood. When several donors were compared, the shared fraction of clonotypes was about 5.4% for naive CD4, about 4% for naive CD8, 2.3% for memory CD4, and 0.4% for memory CD8. Naive subsets generally had larger estimated clonotype richness than memory subsets did. Based on pairwise subsampling, the degree of clonotype sharing among donors was expected to be affected by sequencing depth. Clonotypes shared by all four sorted-subset donors showed higher generation probabilities than non-shared clonotypes. Rarefaction of sorted-subset datasets indicated incomplete sequencing despite the large sequencing depth. The small number of donors limited the genetic and exposure-history diversity represented.

Concerning this clone itself: Its antigen is not yet known. Base quality data are lacking; no much larger clone is found one base away. The identical CDR3 is also encoded by other nucleotide sequences in the sample.

From the germline V gene, CDR1 is SGHAT and CDR2 is FQNNGV. Including the terminal cysteine and phenylalanine, the CDR3 comprises 14 residues. The DNA shown is the 42-base CDR3, in frame from base 1. Germline trimming amounts to 4 bases on V and 5 bases on J, with 5 as the count of junction bases outside the gene matches. Rearrangement joined TRBV11-2 to TRBJ1-1; TRBD1 agrees with 9 junctional bases. This receptor was obtained from a man between 18 and 35 years old in good health. Sequences were obtained from memory CD4+ T cells sorted from blood. This sample's cell subset or site label indicates: CD45RA-negative fraction. The CDR3 protein sequence reads: CASSSQGAGTEAFF. DNA sequence: TGTGCCAGCAGCTCACAGGGGGCAGGAACTGAAGCTTTCTTT.